These T cell receptor beta chains were read from a single sample in a study of cytomegalovirus exposure and HLA in healthy donors. Some clones are missing from TCRdb's copy, which holds only in-frame ones; the method was immunoSEQ multiplex PCR. Seen here are roughly 97,000 clones, roughly 73% observed once, and the top ten hold about 3.5%. Sequencing was performed on PBMCs. These receptors were taken from a man aged 40-49 years in good health and CMV-seronegative. Both conserved end residues are part of each CDR3. D genes are given only for firm matches. Size is stated for part of the rows, as once, few or many counts, or as a class when the clone is expanded.

v_gene,len,j_gene,abundance,d_gene,CDR3nt,CDR3aa
TRBV7-9,12,TRBJ2-7,few,TRBD2,TGTTCCAGCAGCCCTCCGGGGGGCGAGCAGTACTTC,CSSSPPGGEQYF
TRBV15,17,TRBJ2-5,NA,NA,TGTGCCACCAGCAGTGGCCAGGCCGGGGGATCACAAGAGACCCAGTACTTC,CATSSGQAGGSQETQYF
TRBV7-9,18,TRBJ2-6,NA,TRBD2,TGTGCCAGCAGCTTTTCTAGCGGGGGACCCTCTGGGGCCAACGTCCTGACTTTC,CASSFSSGGPSGANVLTF
TRBV6-1,14,TRBJ2-6,many,NA,TGTGCCGTTAGCGACGGTTCTGGGGCCAACGTCCTGACTTTC,CAVSDGSGANVLTF
TRBV6-5,13,TRBJ1-5,few,TRBD1,TGTGCCAGCAGTTCCAACAGGGGCCAGCCCCAGCATTTT,CASSSNRGQPQHF
TRBV29-1,16,TRBJ2-5,NA,TRBD1,TGCAGCGTTGGGGGTACAGGGGGAGAACCTCTAGAGACCCAGTACTTC,CSVGGTGGEPLETQYF
TRBV10-3,17,TRBJ2-3,once,TRBD1,TGTGCCATCAGTGAGGGAAGTGTCGGACAGGGGACAGATACGCAGTATTTT,CAISEGSVGQGTDTQYF
TRBV5-1,16,TRBJ2-3,few,TRBD2,TGCGCCAGCAGCCGAACTAGCGGGTCTAGCACAGATACGCAGTATTTT,CASSRTSGSSTDTQYF
TRBV11-1,15,TRBJ1-3,NA,NA,TGTGCCAGCAGCTTACAACCTAACTCTGGAAACACCATATATTTT,CASSLQPNSGNTIYF
TRBV25-1,15,TRBJ1-4,NA,TRBD1,TGTGCCAGCAGCCCTACAGGGGGCTATGATGAAAAACTGTTTTTT,CASSPTGGYDEKLFF
TRBV7-2,15,TRBJ1-2,NA,TRBD1,TGTGCCAGCAGCAACCGGGACAGGGGTAACTATGGCTACACCTTC,CASSNRDRGNYGYTF
TRBV2,13,TRBJ1-2,NA,TRBD1,TGTGCCAGCAGAGGGACAGACCGCTATGGCTACACCTTC,CASRGTDRYGYTF
TRBV11-2,14,TRBJ2-7,NA,TRBD2,TGTGCCAGCAGCTCACTAGCGAAAGGAAACGAGCAGTACTTC,CASSSLAKGNEQYF
TRBV20-1,11,TRBJ1-1,NA,NA,TGCAGTGCTAGAGACAGGAAAAAAGCTTTCTTT,CSARDRKKAFF
TRBV18,14,TRBJ1-2,few,NA,TGTGCCAGCTCACTGGAAAACAGGCTGTATGGCTACACCTTC,CASSLENRLYGYTF
TRBV5-1,16,TRBJ2-3,few,TRBD2,TGCGCCAGCACCCCGGTGGCTAGCGGGGGGACAGATACGCAGTATTTT,CASTPVASGGTDTQYF
TRBV4-3,16,TRBJ1-6,NA,NA,TGCGCCAGCAGCCAAGATACGTTTTACGGGGAGACACCCCTCCACTTT,CASSQDTFYGETPLHF
TRBV5-1,14,TRBJ1-2,NA,TRBD1,TGCGCCAGCAGCTCAGCAGGGGGCAACTATGGCTACACCTTC,CASSSAGGNYGYTF
TRBV29-1,12,TRBJ1-1,few,NA,TGCAGCGTTGAGGGTAGACAGGTAGAAGCTTTCTTT,CSVEGRQVEAFF
TRBV19,13,TRBJ1-1,NA,NA,TGTGCCAGTAGTACACTAACAGGCGGTGAAGCTTTCTTT,CASSTLTGGEAFF
TRBV5-1,15,TRBJ2-7,NA,TRBD1,TGCGCCAGCAGCCCTCGACAGGGTCAGGGCTACGAGCAGTACTTC,CASSPRQGQGYEQYF
TRBV6-6,15,TRBJ1-2,NA,NA,TGTGCCAGCAGTTACTCGGGGGGAATCGGCTATGGCTACACCTTC,CASSYSGGIGYGYTF
TRBV5-1,17,TRBJ2-3,NA,TRBD2,TGCGCCAGCAGCTTGGCCCCCGGCGGGGGGCAGCGTCGTCCGCAGTATTTT,CASSLAPGGGQRRPQYF
TRBV4-3,15,TRBJ1-6,NA,TRBD1,TGCGCCAGCAGCCAAGTATTGGCCAGGGGGTCACCCCTCCACTTT,CASSQVLARGSPLHF
TRBV4-2,14,TRBJ2-3,few,NA,TGTGCCAGCAGCCAGGGGGCAGACGCAGATACGCAGTATTTT,CASSQGADADTQYF
TRBV6-5,13,TRBJ2-5,NA,TRBD1,TGTGCCACCGCAACAGGGGGCCAAGAGACCCAGTACTTC,CATATGGQETQYF
TRBV4-1,14,TRBJ1-1,once,NA,TGCGCCAGCAGCCAAGAGGGGGGACTCACTGAAGCTTTCTTT,CASSQEGGLTEAFF
TRBV4-1,15,TRBJ1-3,NA,NA,TGCGCCAGCAGCCCGGCGGGCACCTCTGGAAACACCATATATTTT,CASSPAGTSGNTIYF
TRBV29-1,12,TRBJ2-7,NA,NA,TGCAGCGTTGCTAAATCCTCCGGCGAGCAGTACTTC,CSVAKSSGEQYF